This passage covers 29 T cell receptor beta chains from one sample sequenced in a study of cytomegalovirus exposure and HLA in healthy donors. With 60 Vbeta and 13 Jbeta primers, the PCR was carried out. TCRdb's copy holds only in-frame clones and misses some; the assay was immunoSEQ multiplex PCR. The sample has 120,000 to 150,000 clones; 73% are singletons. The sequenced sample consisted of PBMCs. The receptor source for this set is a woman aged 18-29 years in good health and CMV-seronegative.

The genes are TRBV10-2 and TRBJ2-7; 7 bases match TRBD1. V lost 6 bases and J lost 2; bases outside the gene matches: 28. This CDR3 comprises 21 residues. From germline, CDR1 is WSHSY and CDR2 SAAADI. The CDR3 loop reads CASSYISSGTDTKLGPYEQYV. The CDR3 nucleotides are TGCGCCAGCAGCTACATTTCCTCCGGGACAGATACAAAATTGGGTCCCTACGAGCAGTACGTC.

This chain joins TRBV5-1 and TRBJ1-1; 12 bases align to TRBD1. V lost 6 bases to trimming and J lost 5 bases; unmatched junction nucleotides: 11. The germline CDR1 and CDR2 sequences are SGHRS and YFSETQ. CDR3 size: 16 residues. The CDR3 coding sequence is TGCGCCAGCACCTTCCGGGACAGGGGGCGCCGGACTGAAGCTTTCTTT. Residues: CASTFRDRGRRTEAFF.

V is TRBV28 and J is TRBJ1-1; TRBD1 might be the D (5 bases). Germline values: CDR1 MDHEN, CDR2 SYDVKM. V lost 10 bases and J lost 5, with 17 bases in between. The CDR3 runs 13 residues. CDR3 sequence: CATSVVGGTEAFF. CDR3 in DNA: TGTGCCACCTCAGTGGTCGGGGGAACTGAAGCTTTCTTT.

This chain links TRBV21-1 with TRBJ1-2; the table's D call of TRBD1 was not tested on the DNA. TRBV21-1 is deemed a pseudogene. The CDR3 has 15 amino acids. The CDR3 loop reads CASSKRGRGDYGYTF. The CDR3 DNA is TGTGCCAGCAGCAAACGGGGCAGGGGTGACTATGGCTACACCTTC.

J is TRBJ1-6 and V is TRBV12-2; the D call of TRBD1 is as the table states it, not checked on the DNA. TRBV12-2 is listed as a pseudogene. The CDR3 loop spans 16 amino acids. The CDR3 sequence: CASRPLGAGGGSPLHF. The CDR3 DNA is TGTGCAAGTCGCCCCCTTGGGGCAGGGGGTGGTTCACCCCTCCACTTT.

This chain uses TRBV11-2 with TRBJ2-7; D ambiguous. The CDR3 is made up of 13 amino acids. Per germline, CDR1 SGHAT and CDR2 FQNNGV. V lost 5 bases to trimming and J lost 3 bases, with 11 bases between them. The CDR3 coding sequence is TGTGCCAGCAGCACGATGTCATACTACGAGCAGTACGTC. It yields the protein CASSTMSYYEQYV.

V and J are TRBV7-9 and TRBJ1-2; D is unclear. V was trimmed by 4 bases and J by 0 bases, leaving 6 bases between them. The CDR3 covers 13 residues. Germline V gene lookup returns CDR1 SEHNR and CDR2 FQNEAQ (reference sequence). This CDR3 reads CASSSSANYGYTF. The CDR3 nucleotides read TGTGCCAGCAGCTCATCAGCTAACTATGGCTACACCTTC.

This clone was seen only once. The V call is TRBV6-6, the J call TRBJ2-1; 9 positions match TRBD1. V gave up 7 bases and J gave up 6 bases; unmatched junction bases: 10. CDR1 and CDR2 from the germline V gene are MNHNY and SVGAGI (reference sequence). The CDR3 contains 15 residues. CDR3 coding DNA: TGTGCCAGCACCGCTCCCGACAGGGGGGGCAATGAGCAGTTCTTC. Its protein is CASTAPDRGGNEQFF.

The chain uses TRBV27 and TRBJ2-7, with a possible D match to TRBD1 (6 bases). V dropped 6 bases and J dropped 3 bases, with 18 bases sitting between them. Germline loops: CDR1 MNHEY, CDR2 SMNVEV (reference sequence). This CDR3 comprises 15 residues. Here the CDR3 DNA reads TGTGCCAGCAGAAGCGACAGGACGGTACTCTACGAGCAGTACTTC. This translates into CASRSDRTVLYEQYF.

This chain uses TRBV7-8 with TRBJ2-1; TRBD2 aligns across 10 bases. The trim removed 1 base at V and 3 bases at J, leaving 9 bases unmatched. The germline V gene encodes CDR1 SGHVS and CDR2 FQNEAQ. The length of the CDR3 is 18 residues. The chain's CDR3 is CASSLGPSGGALYNEQFF. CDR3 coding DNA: TGTGCCAGCAGCTTAGGACCCAGCGGGGGGGCCCTCTACAATGAGCAGTTCTTC.

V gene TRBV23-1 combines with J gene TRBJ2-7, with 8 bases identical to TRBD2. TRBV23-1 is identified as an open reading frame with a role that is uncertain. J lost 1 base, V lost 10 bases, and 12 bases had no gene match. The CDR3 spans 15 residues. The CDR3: CATKISLAASYEQYV. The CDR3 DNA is TGCGCCACCAAGATCTCACTAGCGGCATCCTACGAGCAGTACGTC.

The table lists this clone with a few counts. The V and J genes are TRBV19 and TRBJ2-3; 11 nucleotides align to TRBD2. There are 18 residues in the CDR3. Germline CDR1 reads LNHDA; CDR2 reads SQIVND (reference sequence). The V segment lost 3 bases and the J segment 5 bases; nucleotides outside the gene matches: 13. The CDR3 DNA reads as TGTGCCAGTAGTATTATTCCGGGAACTAGCGGGAGTCAAGATACGCAGTATTTT. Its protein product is CASSIIPGTSGSQDTQYF.

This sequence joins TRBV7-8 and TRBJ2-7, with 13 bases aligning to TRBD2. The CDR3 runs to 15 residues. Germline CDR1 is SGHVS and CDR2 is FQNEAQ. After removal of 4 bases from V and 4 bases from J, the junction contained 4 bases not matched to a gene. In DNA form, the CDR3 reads TGTGCCAGCAGCTCCCCGACTAGCGGGGGGTACGAGCAGTACTTC. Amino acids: CASSSPTSGGYEQYF.

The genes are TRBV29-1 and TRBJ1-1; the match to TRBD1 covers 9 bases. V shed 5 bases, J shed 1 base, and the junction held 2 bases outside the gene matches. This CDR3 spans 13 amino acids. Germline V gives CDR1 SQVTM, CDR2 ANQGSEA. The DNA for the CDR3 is TGCAGCGTTTTGGACAGGGGGAACACTGAAGCTTTCTTT. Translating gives CSVLDRGNTEAFF.

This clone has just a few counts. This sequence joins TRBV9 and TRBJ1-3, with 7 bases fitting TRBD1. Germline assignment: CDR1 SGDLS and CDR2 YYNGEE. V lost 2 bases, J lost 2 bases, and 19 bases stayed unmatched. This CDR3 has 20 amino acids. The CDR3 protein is CASSVLPSPPYDRAGNTIYF. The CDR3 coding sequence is TGTGCCAGCAGCGTCCTTCCCAGCCCCCCCTACGACAGGGCTGGAAACACCATATATTTT.

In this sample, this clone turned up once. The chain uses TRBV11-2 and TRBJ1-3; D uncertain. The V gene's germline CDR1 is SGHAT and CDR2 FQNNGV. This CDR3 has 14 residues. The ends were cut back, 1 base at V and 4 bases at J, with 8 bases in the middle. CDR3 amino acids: CASSLGGSGNTIYF. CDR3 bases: TGTGCCAGCAGCTTAGGAGGCTCCGGAAACACCATATATTTT.

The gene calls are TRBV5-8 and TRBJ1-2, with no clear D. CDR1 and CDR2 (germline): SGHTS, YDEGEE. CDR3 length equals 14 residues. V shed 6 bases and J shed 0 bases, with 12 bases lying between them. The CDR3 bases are TGTGCCAGCATCATTGGGAGATCTAACTATGGCTACACCTTC. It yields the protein CASIIGRSNYGYTF.

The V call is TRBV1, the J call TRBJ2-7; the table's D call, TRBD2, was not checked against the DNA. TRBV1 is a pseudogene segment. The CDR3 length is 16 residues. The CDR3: CTSSREVAARTYEQYV. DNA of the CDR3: TGCACCAGCAGCCGCGAAGTAGCGGCAAGAACCTACGAGCAGTACGTC.

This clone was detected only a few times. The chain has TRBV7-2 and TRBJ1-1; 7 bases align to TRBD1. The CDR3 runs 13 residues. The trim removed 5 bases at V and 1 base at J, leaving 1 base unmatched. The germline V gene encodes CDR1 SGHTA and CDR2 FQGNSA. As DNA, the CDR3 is TGTGCCAGCAGCCCAGGGGGGAACACTGAAGCTTTCTTT. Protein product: CASSPGGNTEAFF.

CDR3 sequence reads: CASSLGTGEDTQYF. The CDR3 DNA follows: TGCGCCAGCAGCTTGGGGACAGGGGAAGATACGCAGTATTTT. The chain couples TRBV5-1 to TRBJ2-3; TRBD1 aligns across 9 bases. CDR1 and CDR2 (germline): SGHRS, YFSETQ. The CDR3 has 14 residues. J gave up 5 bases and V 0 bases, and 1 base lay outside the gene matches.

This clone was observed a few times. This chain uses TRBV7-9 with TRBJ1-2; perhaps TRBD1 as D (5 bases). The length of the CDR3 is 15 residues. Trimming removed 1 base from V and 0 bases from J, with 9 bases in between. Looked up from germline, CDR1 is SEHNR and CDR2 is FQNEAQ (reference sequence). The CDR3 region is CASSLGTLSNYGYTF. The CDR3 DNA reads TGTGCCAGCAGCTTAGGGACACTTTCTAACTATGGCTACACCTTC.

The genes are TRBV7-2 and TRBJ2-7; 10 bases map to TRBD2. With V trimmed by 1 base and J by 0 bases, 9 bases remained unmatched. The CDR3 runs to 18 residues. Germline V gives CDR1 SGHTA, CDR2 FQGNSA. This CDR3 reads CASSLVGLAGVSSYEQYF. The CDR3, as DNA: TGTGCCAGCAGCTTAGTCGGCCTAGCGGGGGTAAGCTCCTACGAGCAGTACTTC.

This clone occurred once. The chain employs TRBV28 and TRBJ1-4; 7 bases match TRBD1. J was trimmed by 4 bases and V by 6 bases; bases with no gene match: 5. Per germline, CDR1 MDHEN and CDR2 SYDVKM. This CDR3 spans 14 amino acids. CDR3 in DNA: TGTGCCAGCAGACCCCAGGGGGATAATGAAAAACTGTTTTTT. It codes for CASRPQGDNEKLFF.

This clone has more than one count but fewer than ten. The CDR3 region is CASSLVTGYEQYF. For the CDR3, the DNA is TGTGCCAGCAGTTTAGTTACAGGCTACGAGCAGTACTTC. The chain carries TRBV27 and TRBJ2-5, with D tentatively TRBD1 (5 bases). The J call may be in error: the DNA end matches TRBJ2-7 better. The CDR3 is made up of 13 amino acids. Germline CDR1 MNHEY, CDR2 SMNVEV (reference sequence).

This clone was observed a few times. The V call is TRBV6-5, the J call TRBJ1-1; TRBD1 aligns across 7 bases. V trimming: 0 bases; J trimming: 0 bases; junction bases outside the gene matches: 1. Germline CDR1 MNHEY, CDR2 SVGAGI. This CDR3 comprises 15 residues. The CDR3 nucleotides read TGTGCCAGCAGTTACTCGGGACAGCTGAACACTGAAGCTTTCTTT. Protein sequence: CASSYSGQLNTEAFF.

The CDR3 DNA is TGCGCCAGCAGCTTGACAGGGAACGAGCAGTACGTC. This translates into CASSLTGNEQYV. J is TRBJ2-7 and V is TRBV5-1; tentative D call: TRBD1 (6 bases). Trimming took off 1 base at V and 5 bases at J, with 7 bases between the two ends. The CDR3 has 12 amino acids. Germline CDR1 and CDR2: SGHRS and YFSETQ.

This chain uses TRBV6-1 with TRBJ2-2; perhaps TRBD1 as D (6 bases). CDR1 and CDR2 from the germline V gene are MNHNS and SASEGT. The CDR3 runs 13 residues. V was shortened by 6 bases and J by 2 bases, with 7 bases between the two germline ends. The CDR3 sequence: CASRGANTGELFF. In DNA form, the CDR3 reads TGTGCCAGCAGGGGGGCAAACACCGGGGAGCTGTTTTTT.

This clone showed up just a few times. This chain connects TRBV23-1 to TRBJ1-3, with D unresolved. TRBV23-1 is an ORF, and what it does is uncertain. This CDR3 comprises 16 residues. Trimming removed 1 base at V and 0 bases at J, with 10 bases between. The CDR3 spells CASSQCRGLSGNTIYF. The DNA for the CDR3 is TGCGCCAGCAGTCAATGTCGGGGTCTCTCTGGAAACACCATATATTTT.

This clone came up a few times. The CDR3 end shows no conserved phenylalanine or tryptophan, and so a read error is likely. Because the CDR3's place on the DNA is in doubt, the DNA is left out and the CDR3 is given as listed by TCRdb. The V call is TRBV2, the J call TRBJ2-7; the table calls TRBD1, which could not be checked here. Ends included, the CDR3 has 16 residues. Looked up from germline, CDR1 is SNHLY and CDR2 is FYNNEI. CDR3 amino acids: CASSEGDRGLGYEQSS.